The next 9 T cell receptor beta chains were all read from a single sample in a study of glioma-infiltrating T cells after dendritic cell vaccination. Generated by immunoSEQ multiplex PCR, the TCRdb table keeps only in-frame clones and is missing some. The sample contains approximately 50,000 clones, about 88% of which appear only once. Specified time point: after dendritic cell vaccination, including at tumor progression/relapse. The sequences come from blood, collected after dendritic cell vaccination. All receptors derive from a human donor with glioblastoma.

The chain carries TRBV4-1 and TRBJ1-2, with D possibly matching TRBD1 (5 bases). CDR1 is MGHRA and CDR2 is YSYEKL in the germline V gene. The CDR3 is 16 amino acids. V was clipped by 1 base and J by 2 bases, with 14 bases between them. The CDR3 DNA reads as TGCGCCAGCAGCCAAGTAGCGGGCAGGGTGAACTATGGCTACACCTTC. It encodes CASSQVAGRVNYGYTF.

The chain uses TRBV7-6 and TRBJ2-2; D is unresolved. The CDR3 totals 15 residues. V was clipped by 1 base and J by 4 bases, with 10 bases between them. The germline CDR1 and CDR2 sequences are SGHVS and FNYEAQ. CDR3 loop: CASSLGAGGTGELFF. The CDR3 nucleotides are TGTGCCAGCAGCTTAGGTGCTGGCGGCACCGGGGAGCTGTTTTTT.

The rearrangement joins TRBV15 to TRBJ1-1; weak D call: TRBD1 (6 bases). The CDR3 spans 14 residues. The V gene lost 3 bases and the J gene lost 1 base, with 9 bases spanning the gap. Germline assignment: CDR1 LNHNV and CDR2 YYDKDF (reference sequence). CDR3 residues: CATSRMTGNTEAFF. The DNA of the CDR3 is TGTGCCACCAGCAGGATGACAGGGAACACTGAAGCTTTCTTT.

The chain has TRBV28 and TRBJ2-7, with a tentative D call TRBD2 (6 bases). CDR1 is MDHEN and CDR2 is SYDVKM in the germline V gene. The CDR3 covers 15 residues. Trimming pared 5 bases from V and 4 bases from J, leaving 18 bases between. CDR3 in DNA: TGTGCCAGCAGTCTTGGGGCAGGGACTCTTTACGAGCAGTACTTC. Protein: CASSLGAGTLYEQYF.

The chain joins TRBV28 to TRBJ2-2, with 10 bases matching TRBD1. With V trimmed by 3 bases and J by 11 bases, 9 bases remained unmatched. CDR3 size: 15 residues. Germline CDR1 and CDR2: MDHEN and SYDVKM. The CDR3 sequence: CASSFYSRDRGELFF. CDR3 coding DNA: TGTGCCAGCAGTTTTTATTCCAGGGACAGGGGCGAGCTGTTTTTT.

The chain links TRBV18 to TRBJ1-2; perhaps TRBD1 as D (5 bases). V was trimmed by 6 bases and J by 7 bases, leaving 15 bases between them. The CDR3 covers 13 residues. CDR1 and CDR2 (germline): KGHSH, LQKENI. The CDR3 sequence is CASSDKVELGYTF. CDR3 nucleotides: TGTGCCAGCTCGGACAAAGTCGAACTTGGCTACACCTTC.

The chain joins TRBV10-3 to TRBJ1-6, with D perhaps TRBD1 (6 bases). The CDR3 is 20 amino acids. Germline V CDR1 and CDR2: ENHRY, SYGVKD. Trimming pared 4 bases from V and 1 base from J, leaving 23 bases between. The CDR3 DNA reads as TGTGCCATCAGTGCAACTCACCCCGAGGGGGACGGTTCCTATAATTCACCCCTCCACTTT. Encoded protein: CAISATHPEGDGSYNSPLHF.

V is TRBV18 and J is TRBJ1-1; D is possibly TRBD1 (6 bases). Germline values: CDR1 KGHSH, CDR2 LQKENI. The CDR3 totals 14 residues. Trimming removed 5 bases at V and 4 bases at J, with 14 bases between. The CDR3 sequence is CASSSGRGATEAFF. CDR3 DNA: TGTGCCAGCTCATCGGGCAGGGGTGCCACTGAAGCTTTCTTT. Variable domain in full (rest from reference TRBV18 and TRBJ1-1): NAGVMQNPRHLVRRRGQEARLRCSPMKGHSHVYWYRQLPEEGLKFMVYLQKENIIDESGMPKERFSAEFPKEGPSILRIQQVVRGDSAAYFCASSSGRGATEAFFGQGTRLTVV.

This clone has only a few counts. This chain uses TRBV7-8 with TRBJ2-1; 8 nucleotides agree with TRBD2. CDR1 is SGHVS and CDR2 is FQNEAQ in the germline V gene. The CDR3 totals 13 residues. Trimming took 7 bases from V and 4 from J; bases not matched to a gene: 3. The CDR3 region is CASISGSYNEQFF. The CDR3 DNA reads TGTGCCAGCATCAGCGGGAGTTACAATGAGCAGTTCTTC.